Below are 21 T cell receptor beta chains sequenced from a single sample in a study of a mutant IDH1 vaccine in newly diagnosed glioma. Antigens for these TCRs are unknown. The time point is: week 47, end of study. The investigators gave 300 ug of mutant IDH1 20-mer peptide in each vaccine dose, together with topical imiquimod. The repertoire was sequenced with immunoSEQ multiplex PCR; TCRdb's copy has only in-frame clones and lacks some. The repertoire holds tens of thousands of clones, with less than 85% as singletons. Here the sequenced sample was PBMCs, taken from a glioma patient whose treatment included an IDH1 peptide vaccine. Receptors originate from a young woman with glioma. Some clones in this sample may be carry-over from other donors' samples.

The CDR3 nucleotides read TGCGCCAGCAGCTTGGGCGGGGGGGCCCAGGAGACCCAGTACTTC. This translates into CASSLGGGAQETQYF. The chain joins TRBV5-1 to TRBJ2-5; TRBD2 matches 9 bases. This CDR3 is built from 15 residues. J gave up 5 bases and V 0 bases, and 5 bases lay outside the gene matches. Per germline, CDR1 SGHRS and CDR2 YFSETQ.

This clone has only one observation. The rearrangement links TRBV7-6 to TRBJ2-2; D uncertain. The CDR3 spans 15 residues. V lost 1 base and J lost 6, with 12 bases in between. In germline, CDR1 is SGHVS, CDR2 FNYEAQ. The CDR3 DNA is TGTGCCAGCAGCTTAGTAGGGTGGGCATCCGGGGAGCTGTTTTTT. It encodes CASSLVGWASGELFF.

The V call is TRBV29-1, the J call TRBJ2-4, with D possibly being TRBD1 (5 bases). V lost 5 bases, J lost 8 bases, and 22 bases lay in between. The CDR3 length is 15 residues. Germline-derived CDR1 and CDR2 are SQVTM and ANQGSEA. CDR3 sequence: CSVRGPGPSSYIQYF. The CDR3 DNA sequence: TGCAGCGTTAGGGGTCCGGGTCCCAGTAGCTACATTCAGTACTTC.

The chain links TRBV27 to TRBJ2-6; D gene ambiguous. CDR1 and CDR2 from the germline V gene are MNHEY and SMNVEV (reference sequence). This CDR3 comprises 15 residues. Trimming cost V 0 bases and J 1 base, with 4 bases left between them. The CDR3 DNA reads as TGTGCCAGCAGTTTATCACAGTCTGGGGCCAACGTCCTGACTTTC. It encodes CASSLSQSGANVLTF.

The V call is TRBV5-4, the J call TRBJ2-2; maybe TRBD2 (6 bases). The CDR3 extends over 14 amino acids. Germline V gene sequence: CDR1 SGHNT, CDR2 YYREEE (reference sequence). V was pared by 3 bases and J by 6 bases, with 12 bases between. The CDR3 region is CASSSGVSAGELFF. CDR3 bases: TGTGCCAGCAGCTCGGGAGTATCCGCCGGGGAGCTGTTTTTT.

The gene calls are TRBV6-5 and TRBJ1-5; TRBD1 matches at 7 bases. In germline, CDR1 is MNHEY, CDR2 SVGAGI. V trimming: 6 bases; J trimming: 2 bases; junction bases outside the gene matches: 4. The CDR3 has 14 amino acids. The CDR3 loop reads CASSPGQGNQPQHF. CDR3 nucleotide sequence: TGTGCCAGCAGCCCTGGACAGGGCAATCAGCCCCAGCATTTT.

The chain recombines TRBV10-2 with TRBJ2-7; 8 positions match TRBD1. J gave up 0 bases and V 8 bases, and 6 bases lay outside the gene matches. Germline V lookup: CDR1 WSHSY, CDR2 SAAADI. The CDR3 totals 14 residues. The DNA of the CDR3 is TGCGCCAGCGAGACAGGGGACCTCTCCTACGAGCAGTACTTC. Protein sequence: CASETGDLSYEQYF.

J is TRBJ2-7 and V is TRBV2; D unclear. CDR3 length equals 14 residues. The ends were cut back, 3 bases at V and 0 bases at J, with 9 bases in the middle. Germline assignment: CDR1 SNHLY and CDR2 FYNNEI. The CDR3, as DNA: TGTGCCAGCAGTGAGGGCAGCCCCTCCTACGAGCAGTACTTC. Protein sequence: CASSEGSPSYEQYF.

This clone was observed once. The chain links TRBV10-1 to TRBJ2-1; 10 bases align to TRBD1. Germline CDR1 is WNHNN and CDR2 is SYGVQD (reference sequence). The length of the CDR3 is 15 residues. The ends lost 6 bases at V and 2 bases at J; junction bases unmatched: 4. Written as DNA, the CDR3 is TGCGCCAGCAGACACGGACAGGGGGCCTACAATGAGCAGTTCTTC. This sequence encodes CASRHGQGAYNEQFF.

This clone was seen just once. V gene TRBV6-5 combines with J gene TRBJ2-2, with D hard to call. V lost 8 bases and J 7 bases, leaving 11 bases between the germline ends. CDR1 and CDR2 (germline): MNHEY, SVGAGI. This CDR3 has 12 amino acids. The CDR3 loop reads CASHPSGGELFF. The CDR3 DNA sequence: TGTGCCAGCCATCCGTCCGGCGGGGAGCTGTTTTTT.

The chain has TRBV18 and TRBJ1-1; 7 nucleotides agree with TRBD1. This CDR3 is 15 amino acids long. Germline CDR1 KGHSH, CDR2 LQKENI. V was clipped by 0 bases and J by 1 base; unmatched bases: 2. The CDR3 nucleotides are TGTGCCAGCTCACCACCGGGACAGAGGAACACTGAAGCTTTCTTT. Translation: CASSPPGQRNTEAFF.

This chain uses TRBV15 with TRBJ1-6, with 7 bases matching TRBD1. Unmatched junction bases numbered 14, after V lost 5 bases and J lost 10 bases. The CDR3 has 16 amino acids. The germline CDR1 and CDR2 sequences are LNHNV and YYDKDF (reference sequence). CDR3 sequence (DNA): TGTGCCACCAGCGGACGGTTAACAGGGGAAGGCTCACCCCTCCACTTT. Protein sequence: CATSGRLTGEGSPLHF.

This chain joins TRBV6-1 and TRBJ1-5, with TRBD1 as a possible D gene (5 bases). This CDR3 region has 15 residues. Germline CDR1 reads MNHNS; CDR2 reads SASEGT. Trimming cost V 2 bases and J 1 base, with 9 bases left between them. The CDR3 nucleotides are TGTGCCAGCAGTGAACGGCAGGGAAGCAATCAGCCCCAGCATTTT. This encodes CASSERQGSNQPQHF.

The CDR3 protein is CASSSGQWRTEAFF. DNA for the CDR3: TGTGCCAGCAGCTCAGGACAGTGGAGAACTGAAGCTTTCTTT. The rearrangement joins TRBV7-9 to TRBJ1-1; maybe TRBD1 (6 bases). The V end was cut by 4 bases, the J end by 5 bases, with 14 bases between. This CDR3 is built from 14 residues. The germline V gene encodes CDR1 SEHNR and CDR2 FQNEAQ (reference sequence).

The genes are TRBV28 and TRBJ1-2, with 7 positions matching TRBD1. Per germline, CDR1 MDHEN and CDR2 SYDVKM. The CDR3 is 13 residues long. V gave up 8 bases and J gave up 4 bases; unmatched junction bases: 7. The CDR3, as DNA: TGTGCCAGCGGGCGGGGACAGACCTATGGCTACACCTTC. Its protein is CASGRGQTYGYTF.

The chain is built from TRBV14 and TRBJ2-5; D ambiguous. Germline CDR1 SGHDN, CDR2 FVKESK. The V end was cut by 1 base, the J end by 4 bases, with 16 bases between. The CDR3 totals 16 residues. In DNA, the CDR3 is TGTGCCAGCAGCCAAGCGGGCTCGCCCGGTGGAGAGACCCAGTACTTC. Translated, it gives CASSQAGSPGGETQYF. Complete variable domain (other parts from reference TRBV14 and TRBJ2-5): EAGVTQFPSHSVIEKGQTVTLRCDPISGHDNLYWYRRVMGKEIKFLLHFVKESKQDESGMPNNRFLAERTGGTYSTLKVQPAELEDSGVYFCASSQAGSPGGETQYFGPGTRLLVL.

The rearrangement uses TRBV29-1 and TRBJ2-3; D possibly corresponds to TRBD2 (5 bases). Germline CDR1 is SQVTM and CDR2 is ANQGSEA. Trimming pared 4 bases from V and 2 bases from J, leaving 10 bases between. The CDR3 totals 13 residues. CDR3 DNA: TGCAGCGTTGGGAGGCTAATCACAGATACGCAGTATTTT. Its translation is CSVGRLITDTQYF.

This clone has more than one count but fewer than ten. The CDR3 loop reads CSVGTEAFF. The CDR3 bases are TGCAGCGTTGGCACTGAAGCTTTCTTT. The genes are TRBV29-1 and TRBJ1-1; D gene ambiguous. The CDR3 contains 9 residues. V was cut by 4 bases and J by 4 bases, with 1 base left in between. CDR1 is SQVTM, CDR2 ANQGSEA, per germline.

This clone was found once. V and J are TRBV11-2 and TRBJ2-5; the match to TRBD2 covers 9 bases. The length of the CDR3 is 18 residues. Germline V lookup: CDR1 SGHAT, CDR2 FQNNGV. Trimming took 1 base from V and 3 from J; bases not matched to a gene: 12. The CDR3 reads CASSLGVGGLALKETQYF. The CDR3 DNA is TGTGCCAGCAGCTTAGGAGTAGGGGGACTAGCCCTAAAAGAGACCCAGTACTTC.

In this sample, this clone turned up once. This chain joins TRBV9 and TRBJ2-6, with D perhaps TRBD1 (6 bases). Germline V gives CDR1 SGDLS, CDR2 YYNGEE. V was clipped by 1 base and J by 0 bases, with 14 bases between them. The CDR3 covers 18 residues. The DNA of the CDR3 is TGTGCCAGCAGCGTAAGGGGCTCAGGGGACTCTGGGGCCAACGTCCTGACTTTC. Its protein is CASSVRGSGDSGANVLTF.

The chain joins TRBV10-3 to TRBJ2-7; TRBD2 agrees at 7 bases. The CDR3 spans 13 residues. After removal of 6 bases from V and 6 bases from J, the junction contained 8 bases not matched to a gene. CDR1 and CDR2 from the germline V gene are ENHRY and SYGVKD. The CDR3 sequence: CAISAQLAVEQYF. The CDR3 nucleotides are TGTGCCATCAGCGCGCAGCTAGCGGTCGAGCAGTACTTC.